These T cell receptor beta chains were read from a single sample in a study of PD-L1 blockade in urothelial cancer. Clones were sequenced by immunoSEQ multiplex PCR, and TCRdb holds only the in-frame ones, with some missing. The data contain about 74,000 clones, roughly 80% of them singletons. The source material was PBMCs, sampled around atezolizumab (anti-PD-L1) treatment. These receptors were collected from a man in his sixties or seventies with urothelial cancer. The CDR3 runs from the conserved cysteine through the conserved F or W. The D gene is left open where the match is weak. Rows give clone size only sometimes, using once, few, many, or a class for an expanded clone.

>TRBJ2-3|-|-|TRBV25-1
CASSAQSETQYF
TGTGCCAGCAGCGCCCAAAGTGAGACGCAGTATTTT
>TRBJ1-2|-|once|TRBV28
CASSTQGDGYTF
TGTGCCAGCAGTACACAAGGGGATGGCTACACCTTC
>TRBJ2-1|TRBD1|-|TRBV7-8
CASSHRTGRPSYNEQFF
TGTGCCAGCAGCCACCGGACAGGTCGACCCTCCTACAATGAGCAGTTCTTC
>TRBJ2-6|TRBD1|-|TRBV9
CASSTNRGAHSGANVLTF
TGTGCCAGCAGCACAAACAGGGGAGCCCACTCTGGGGCCAACGTCCTGACTTTC
>TRBJ2-7|TRBD1|many|TRBV7-3
CASSHGTGTYEQYF
TGTGCCAGCAGCCACGGGACAGGGACCTACGAGCAGTACTTC
>TRBJ2-2|-|-|TRBV18
CASSRTAGELFF
TGTGCCAGCTCACGAACGGCCGGGGAGCTGTTTTTT
>TRBJ1-5|-|-|TRBV6-1
CASSELGNEQPQHF
TGTGCCAGCAGTGAATTGGGCAATGAGCAGCCCCAGCATTTT
>TRBJ1-1|-|-|TRBV19
CASSIVLGGLAMNTEAFF
TGTGCCAGTAGTATAGTTCTAGGAGGATTGGCCATGAACACTGAAGCTTTCTTT
>TRBJ2-7|TRBD2|-|TRBV28
CASSFLAGGGEQYF
TGTGCCAGCAGTTTCCTAGCGGGAGGGGGCGAGCAGTACTTC
>TRBJ2-2|-|-|TRBV5-1
CASSIQGSAGELFF
TGCGCCAGCAGCATACAGGGTTCCGCCGGGGAGCTGTTTTTT
>TRBJ2-1|TRBD1|-|TRBV19
CASRRTGVGEQFF
TGTGCCAGTAGACGGACAGGGGTTGGTGAGCAGTTCTTC
>TRBJ1-1|-|few|TRBV19
CASNPGFMNTEAFF
TGTGCCAGTAACCCGGGTTTCATGAACACTGAAGCTTTCTTT
>TRBJ2-3|-|once|TRBV6-1
CASSTGGGTDTQYF
TGTGCCAGCAGTACCGGGGGAGGCACAGATACGCAGTATTTT
>TRBJ1-3|TRBD1|once|TRBV5-1
CASSRYLTGGGSGNTIYF
TGCGCCAGCAGCCGCTACCTAACAGGGGGAGGCTCTGGAAACACCATATATTTT
>TRBJ2-3|-|-|TRBV19
CASHGPSGTQYF
TGTGCCAGCCACGGTCCATCGGGTACGCAGTATTTT
>TRBJ2-5|TRBD1|-|TRBV15
CATSTRTGVGETQYF
TGTGCCACCAGCACTAGGACAGGGGTGGGGGAGACCCAGTACTTC
>TRBJ2-7|TRBD1|few|TRBV18
CASSPGRVKMDRVPYEQYF
TGTGCCAGCTCACCGGGACGAGTAAAAATGGACAGGGTCCCCTACGAGCAGTACTTC
>TRBJ2-1|TRBD2|-|TRBV14
CASSQASGRGNEQFF
TGTGCCAGCAGCCAAGCTAGCGGGAGGGGCAATGAGCAGTTCTTC
>TRBJ1-3|-|-|TRBV6-6
CASSYSSGGSGNTIYF
TGTGCCAGCAGTTACTCGAGCGGGGGCTCTGGAAACACCATATATTTT
>TRBJ2-7|-|once|TRBV27
CASRKFVESYEQYF
TGTGCCAGTAGAAAGTTCGTGGAGAGCTACGAGCAGTACTTC
>TRBJ2-7|TRBD1|-|TRBV11-2
CASSFPGTGPYEQYF
TGTGCCAGCAGCTTTCCCGGGACAGGGCCCTACGAGCAGTACTTC
>TRBJ2-1|TRBD2|-|TRBV2
CASTVLAGGYNEQFF
TGTGCCAGCACGGTACTAGCGGGAGGCTACAATGAGCAGTTCTTC
>TRBJ2-3|TRBD1|-|TRBV5-1
CASSFWGQGFTDTQYF
TGCGCCAGCAGCTTCTGGGGACAGGGATTCACAGATACGCAGTATTTT
>TRBJ1-1|-|-|TRBV28
CASSFPDRNTEAFF
TGTGCCAGCAGTTTTCCGGACAGGAACACTGAAGCTTTCTTT
>TRBJ2-7|-|-|TRBV20-1
CAGQRDYEQYF
TGCGCGGGACAGCGAGACTACGAGCAGTACTTC
>TRBJ2-3|TRBD2|-|TRBV5-1
CASSPGLAGGPNTQYF
TGCGCCAGCAGCCCGGGACTAGCGGGAGGGCCGAATACGCAGTATTTT
>TRBJ2-3|-|-|TRBV19
CASSMRGPGDTQYF
TGTGCCAGTAGTATGAGAGGGCCGGGGGATACGCAGTATTTT
>TRBJ1-2|-|few|TRBV5-4
CASSHGQRNGYTF
TGTGCCAGCAGCCACGGACAGAGGAATGGCTACACCTTC
>TRBJ2-1|TRBD2|-|TRBV25-1
CASSGPSGRADNEQFF
TGTGCCAGCAGTGGCCCTAGCGGGAGGGCCGACAATGAGCAGTTCTTC
>TRBJ2-1|TRBD2|-|TRBV29-1
CSVEEGRGLAGRSSYNEQFF
TGCAGCGTTGAAGAAGGGAGAGGACTAGCGGGGAGAAGCTCCTACAATGAGCAGTTCTTC
>TRBJ1-3|-|-|TRBV9
CASSVESLGPSGNTIYF
TGTGCCAGCAGCGTAGAAAGTCTGGGCCCCTCTGGAAACACCATATATTTT
>TRBJ2-7|TRBD1|-|TRBV6-5
CASSFLDRYEQYF
TGTGCCAGCAGTTTTCTGGACAGGTACGAGCAGTACTTC
>TRBJ1-5|-|-|TRBV19
CASSTFNQPQHF
TGTGCCAGTAGTACCTTCAATCAGCCCCAGCATTTT
>TRBJ2-1|TRBD2|once|TRBV27
CASSRLASGSYNEQFF
TGTGCCAGCAGTAGACTAGCGTCTGGCTCCTACAATGAGCAGTTCTTC
>TRBJ2-7|TRBD2|-|TRBV28
CASIRARTSGAYEQYF
TGTGCCAGCATCAGAGCCCGGACTAGCGGGGCCTACGAGCAGTACTTC
>TRBJ2-7|TRBD1|-|TRBV6-1
CASSTRTGGPYEQYF
TGTGCCAGCAGTACGCGGACAGGTGGACCCTACGAGCAGTACTTC
>TRBJ1-4|TRBD1|-|TRBV2
CASSEEGQGNEKLFF
TGTGCCAGCAGTGAAGAGGGACAGGGGAATGAAAAACTGTTTTTT